Listed here are 16 T cell receptor beta chains from one sample, sequenced in a study of Ad26.COV2.S vaccination and SARS-CoV-2 variants. Repertoires were generated with immunoSEQ multiplex PCR, while TCRdb's copy carries only in-frame clones and drops some. The data show about 480,000 clones, approximately 90% seen once. Treatment here: some 19 received Ad26.COV2.S at low or high dose, single or two shots; about 5 received placebo; per-sample allocation not given. Sampling occurred on day 63 after the first vaccine or placebo injection. The sample was peripheral blood, taken in a trial of Ad26.COV2.S vaccine versus placebo. The receptors derive from a person aged 18 to 59 who received the Ad26.COV2.S COVID-19 vaccine or a placebo.

This clone has a single count. The V and J genes are TRBV19 and TRBJ1-5, with a possible D match to TRBD1 (5 bases). The CDR3 covers 15 residues. The germline gives CDR1 LNHDA, CDR2 SQIVND (reference sequence). Between the trimmed V and J ends, which lost 7 bases and 2 bases, there was a span of 15 bases. The CDR3 spells CASTLAGVRNQPQHF. CDR3 nucleotides: TGTGCCAGTACCCTGGCGGGGGTGCGCAATCAGCCCCAGCATTTT. The full variable domain, in which reference TRBV19 and TRBJ1-5 provide the parts outside the CDR3, is DGGITQSPKYLFRKEGQNVTLSCEQNLNHDAMYWYRQDPGQGLRLIYYSQIVNDFQKGDIAEGYSVSREKKESFPLTVTSAQKNPTAFYLCASTLAGVRNQPQHFGDGTRLSIL.

The rearrangement joins TRBV28 to TRBJ1-3, with 8 positions matching TRBD1. V was pared by 6 bases and J by 0 bases, with 7 bases of the junction left unmatched. The CDR3 spans 16 residues. Germline loops: CDR1 MDHEN, CDR2 SYDVKM. CDR3 coding DNA: TGTGCCAGCAGCATAGACAGGGGCCACTCTGGAAACACCATATATTTT. It encodes CASSIDRGHSGNTIYF.

The chain links TRBV7-9 to TRBJ2-1; D is undetermined. The CDR3 sequence is 11 residues long. The V gene's germline CDR1 is SEHNR and CDR2 FQNEAQ (reference sequence). Trimming took off 5 bases at V and 7 bases at J, with 6 bases between the two ends. CDR3 sequence reads: CASSPQNEQFF. CDR3 nucleotides: TGTGCCAGCAGCCCCCAGAATGAGCAGTTCTTC.

This rearrangement joins TRBV9 to TRBJ2-2; D unresolved. V dropped 0 bases and J dropped 2 bases, with 5 bases sitting between them. Germline V gives CDR1 SGDLS, CDR2 YYNGEE. CDR3 size: 14 residues. This chain's CDR3 is CASSVVLNTGELFF. As DNA, the CDR3 is TGTGCCAGCAGCGTAGTTCTAAACACCGGGGAGCTGTTTTTT.

The chain is built from TRBV7-6 and TRBJ2-7, with 7 bases identical to TRBD2. V lost 1 base and J lost 0; bases outside the gene matches: 6. The germline gives CDR1 SGHVS, CDR2 FNYEAQ. This CDR3 comprises 16 residues. The CDR3 is CASSLGAASGSYEQYF. CDR3 in DNA: TGTGCCAGCAGCTTAGGGGCCGCTAGCGGCTCCTACGAGCAGTACTTC.

DNA for the CDR3: TGTGCCAGCAGCCTACCGGGGGGAAAGACTGAAGCTTTCTTT. Amino acid sequence: CASSLPGGKTEAFF. The chain is built from TRBV28 and TRBJ1-1, with D perhaps TRBD1 (5 bases). Trimming took off 6 bases at V and 5 bases at J, with 16 bases between the two ends. The CDR3 is made up of 14 amino acids. Germline V lookup: CDR1 MDHEN, CDR2 SYDVKM.

The chain carries TRBV3-1 (or the pseudogene TRBV3-2) and TRBJ2-5; 7 nucleotides agree with TRBD2. V trimming: 2 bases; J trimming: 1 base; junction bases outside the gene matches: 7. Per germline, CDR1 LGHDT and CDR2 YNNKEL (reference sequence). The CDR3 loop spans 16 amino acids. CDR3 sequence reads: CASSQYLAASQETQYF. The CDR3 DNA follows: TGTGCCAGCAGCCAATATCTAGCGGCGAGCCAAGAGACCCAGTACTTC.

This chain joins TRBV28 and TRBJ2-1; 12 nucleotides match TRBD2. CDR1 and CDR2 (germline): MDHEN, SYDVKM. This CDR3 has 15 residues. V was pared by 8 bases and J by 5 bases, with 7 bases of the junction left unmatched. CDR3 bases: TGTGCCAGCGTAAAGACTAGCGGGAGCAACAATGAGCAGTTCTTC. Translating it yields CASVKTSGSNNEQFF.

This clone was found many times. The chain uses TRBV6-5 and TRBJ2-5, with D perhaps TRBD1 (7 bases). The ends were cut back, 5 bases at V and 4 bases at J, with 17 bases in the middle. CDR3 length: 15 residues. The germline V gene has CDR1 MNHEY and CDR2 SVGAGI. The CDR3 reads CASSNNRGGRETQYF. The DNA of the CDR3 is TGTGCCAGCAGTAACAACAGGGGAGGTAGAGAGACCCAGTACTTC.

This rearrangement joins TRBV6-2 or TRBV6-3 to TRBJ1-1; D remains ambiguous. The CDR3 consists of 13 residues. Germline V gene sequence: CDR1 MNHEY, CDR2 SVGEGT. Trimming cost V 2 bases and J 5 bases, with 9 bases left between them. CDR3 residues: CASSYTGGTEAFF. In nucleotides, the CDR3 is TGTGCCAGCAGTTACACGGGAGGAACTGAAGCTTTCTTT.

The chain has TRBV6-2 or TRBV6-3 and TRBJ2-3; D is perhaps TRBD2 (6 bases). The V and J ends lost 5 bases and 2 bases respectively, with 14 bases between them. Looked up from germline, CDR1 is MNHEY and CDR2 is SVGEGT. The length of the CDR3 is 15 residues. CDR3 nucleotide sequence: TGTGCCAGCAGTCGGAGCGGGCACCCCACAGATACGCAGTATTTT. Amino acids: CASSRSGHPTDTQYF.

The V gene is TRBV5-1, the J gene TRBJ2-3; TRBD2 agrees at 11 bases. Trimming cost V 5 bases and J 4 bases; bases outside gene matches: 6. This CDR3 has 15 residues. From germline, CDR1 is SGHRS and CDR2 YFSETQ. The CDR3 protein is CASSPTSGKSDTQYF. The DNA of the CDR3 is TGCGCCAGCAGTCCGACTAGCGGGAAATCAGATACGCAGTATTTT.

The chain carries TRBV5-6 and TRBJ1-1, with a tentative D call TRBD1 (5 bases). The germline V and J ends were trimmed by 0 bases and 5 bases, with 11 bases remaining between them. This CDR3 contains 14 residues. From germline, CDR1 is SGHDT and CDR2 YYEEEE. CDR3 in amino acids: CASSLAGIGTEAFF. Written as DNA, the CDR3 is TGTGCCAGCAGCTTGGCAGGGATAGGGACTGAAGCTTTCTTT. The variable domain in full, completed from reference TRBV5-6 and TRBJ1-1, reads DAGVTQSPTHLIKTRGQQVTLRCSPKSGHDTVSWYQQALGQGPQFIFQYYEEEERQRGNFPDRFSGHQFPNYSSELNVNALLLGDSALYLCASSLAGIGTEAFFGQGTRLTVV.

The chain uses TRBV15 and TRBJ2-7, with D uncertain. The germline V gene encodes CDR1 LNHNV and CDR2 YYDKDF (reference sequence). With 0 bases removed from V and 2 bases from J, the gap between germline ends came to 11 bases. CDR3 length: 15 amino acids. CDR3 amino acids: CATSRDRVPTYEQYF. The DNA for the CDR3 is TGTGCCACCAGCAGAGATCGGGTACCGACCTACGAGCAGTACTTC.

The chain is built from TRBV7-8 and TRBJ1-5; D remains unclear. The CDR3 contains 17 residues. Germline V gene lookup returns CDR1 SGHVS and CDR2 FQNEAQ. Trimming removed 0 bases from V and 4 bases from J, with 16 bases in between. This CDR3 is CASSLARFAVQNQPQHF. CDR3 DNA: TGTGCCAGCAGCTTAGCGCGCTTTGCCGTGCAAAATCAGCCCCAGCATTTT.

This clone was observed once. The rearrangement uses TRBV7-2 and TRBJ2-7, with D perhaps matching TRBD2 (6 bases). Trimming removed 3 bases from V and 3 bases from J, with 12 bases in between. This CDR3 region has 14 residues. Germline V gives CDR1 SGHTA, CDR2 FQGNSA. Here the CDR3 reads CASSLSGVIYEQYF. The CDR3 DNA reads as TGTGCCAGCAGCTTGTCGGGAGTGATCTACGAGCAGTACTTC. Combining the CDR3 with reference TRBV7-2 and TRBJ2-7 gives the whole variable domain GAGVSQSPSNKVTEKGKDVELRCDPISGHTALYWYRQSLGQGLEFLIYFQGNSAPDKSGLPSDRFSAERTGGSVSTLTIQRTQQEDSAVYLCASSLSGVIYEQYFGPGTRLTVT.